This TCR beta chain was captured by sequencing in a study of OX40 agonist ivuxolimab in advanced cancers. Background for the entire study: Ivuxolimab was an agonistic, fully human IgG2 monoclonal antibody directed against OX40 (CD134), a costimulatory receptor. Intravenous ivuxolimab was administered to patients every 2 weeks at six dose levels: 0.01, 0.1, 0.3, 1.5, 3 and 10 mg/kg. Of the 52 patients in dose escalation, about 20 had hepatocellular carcinoma, some 15 had melanoma, 9 had renal cell carcinoma and 9 had head and neck cancer. A male proportion of around 83% and a mean age of approximately 60 years, ranging from 23 to 79, were recorded for the dose-escalation cohort. Prior anti-PD-1, anti-PD-L1 or anti-CTLA-4 therapy was permitted, and checkpoint inhibitors had been received by roughly two fifths of dose-escalation patients. Partial responses occurred in three dose-escalation patients, of whom one had hepatocellular carcinoma and two had cutaneous melanoma. Peripheral TCRbeta sequencing was intended to test whether TCR sequence diversity was altered and clonal T-cell expansion was caused by ivuxolimab. The paper describes the monotherapy dose-escalation part (N ≈ 52 patients) of the phase I trial of ivuxolimab. What the work shows at the level of the full study, not this receptor alone: In the 0.1-3.0 mg/kg groups, partial responders were among the patients with the lowest normalized peripheral clonal expansion, particularly in CD8+ T cells. Antigen specificity was not determined for the clonally expanded peripheral T cells. On average, CD8+ T cells showed more expanded clones than CD4+ T cells after ivuxolimab. At doses of 0.1 to 3.0 mg/kg, clonal expansion of both CD4+ and CD8+ blood T cells was observed from baseline to week 6. Low levels of normalized T-cell clonal expansion were also seen in some nonresponding patients.

To sequence the TCRbeta CDR3 region, genomic DNA was isolated from the sorted cells. TCRbeta CDR3 regions were sequenced using the immunoSEQ Assay. This immuneACCESS table, as held by TCRdb, lists in-frame sequences with V and J called but not all clones. Of the missing ones, under half trace to an unresolved V gene in checked studies; the others have no known cause. Counted in this sample were 75,000 or so clones; 84% of them appeared once. Approximately 7.2% of the sample belongs to the ten largest clones. This clone was observed once. Its antigen remains unidentified. Per-base qualities were not stored, and no clone one base away is much larger. The trial excluded patients who had a history of autoimmune disease or were on systemic immunosuppression. Peripheral blood for TCR sequencing was collected from all dose cohorts at baseline, on cycle 4 day 1, and on cycle 7 day 1. The samples were drawn from a first-in-human, open-label, multicenter phase I dose-escalation trial of ivuxolimab. Adults with locally advanced or metastatic melanoma, renal cell carcinoma, hepatocellular carcinoma or head and neck squamous cell carcinoma were enrolled in the trial. Before TCR sequencing, CD4+ T cells and CD8+ T cells were sorted from peripheral blood as separate populations.

The CDR3 has 16 amino acids, counting the end cysteine and phenylalanine. Only the CDR3 region is kept as DNA, spanning 48 bases read in frame from base 1. CDR1 MGHRA and CDR2 YSYEKL were looked up in the germline V gene. Trimming takes 4 bases from V and 0 bases from J, and the germline ends sit 13 bases apart. The origin of this receptor is an adult with an advanced solid tumor such as melanoma, head and neck, liver or kidney cancer. The chain employs TRBV4-1 and TRBJ1-3; the D region possibly corresponds to TRBD1 (5 bases align). The sequenced sample was CD4+ or CD8+ T cells sorted from blood, obtained in a trial of the OX40 agonist ivuxolimab. The encoded CDR3 is CASSLGGTSSGNTIYF. The sequenced DNA is TGCGCCAGCAGCCTTGGGGGGACTAGCTCTGGAAACACCATATATTTT.